A selection of T cell receptor beta chains follows, all from one sample in a study of OX40 agonist ivuxolimab in advanced cancers. Assay used: immunoSEQ multiplex PCR; TCRdb lists only in-frame clones, some missing. The table records 40,000 to 55,000 clones, 80% of them present only once. The input for sequencing was CD4+ or CD8+ T cells sorted from blood, taken in a trial of the OX40 agonist ivuxolimab. The receptors were gathered from an adult with an advanced solid tumor such as melanoma, head and neck, liver or kidney cancer. The CDR3 runs from the conserved cysteine through the conserved F or W. Clone size, where shown, is once, few, many, or a class for clones that have expanded.

v_call	j_call	clone_size	cdr3_length	cdr3_aa
TRBV10-3	TRBJ1-2	few	12	CAISEGQYGYTF
TRBV7-9	TRBJ2-1	few	15	CASSLRGSSYNEQFF
TRBV7-2	TRBJ2-1	.	17	CASSLAPGTSRMGEQFF
TRBV6-1	TRBJ2-7	.	15	CASRYFTQGGSEQYF
TRBV28	TRBJ2-7	.	14	CASTRDSSSYEQYF
TRBV7-2	TRBJ1-4	few	13	CASSLIHNEKLFF
TRBV9	TRBJ2-5	.	12	CASSAYQETQYF
TRBV7-2	TRBJ2-2	medium-sized	15	CASSSRGSGTGELFF
TRBV6-6	TRBJ2-5	.	13	CASSQNLEETQYF
TRBV18	TRBJ2-7	few	17	CASSAQRGRSTSYEQYF
TRBV9	TRBJ2-5	.	14	CASSVGRGQETQYF
TRBV19	TRBJ1-5	.	16	CASSHLPGGGGQPQHF
TRBV19	TRBJ2-3	.	16	CASSARTSGNTDTQYF
TRBV19	TRBJ1-5	once	15	CASSLGQSHNQPQHF
TRBV27	TRBJ2-7	.	13	CAISQAGFYEQYF
TRBV30	TRBJ1-1	.	14	CAWSVVVGSTEAFF
TRBV15	TRBJ1-5	.	14	CATSRGTTNQPQHF
TRBV5-1	TRBJ2-3	.	14	CASSPPTSTDTQYF
TRBV5-1	TRBJ1-1	.	16	CASSLLTGEMNTEAFF
TRBV19	TRBJ2-3	.	15	CASSIDLTTSLRRYF
TRBV7-3	TRBJ2-6	.	17	CASRAGPGISGANVLTF
TRBV18	TRBJ1-5	.	16	CASSLSTGVSNQPQHF
TRBV6-5	TRBJ1-4	.	13	CASRDRGREKLFF
TRBV21-1	TRBJ1-1	few	15	CASSTHPDRNTEAFF
TRBV5-1	TRBJ2-7	.	16	CASSPRSGLGSYEQYF
TRBV7-7	TRBJ2-7	few	15	CASSLGQGRTYEQYF
TRBV7-2	TRBJ1-2	.	16	CASSLGAGRGDYGYTF
TRBV7-9	TRBJ2-1	.	15	CASSLGTSGSDEQFF
TRBV7-8	TRBJ1-1	.	17	CASSLSSTQTRNTEAFF
TRBV18	TRBJ1-5	once	16	CASSTDRGRSNQPQHF
TRBV19	TRBJ2-6	few	15	CASGDRGLGANVLTF
TRBV10-3	TRBJ2-6	.	17	CAISAAGGPTGANVLTF
TRBV6-5	TRBJ2-3	.	16	CASSSGWGSPTDTQYF
TRBV25-1	TRBJ2-4	.	14	CASSESQGPDIQYF
TRBV11-3	TRBJ2-7	.	13	CASSLSGSYEQYF
TRBV5-1	TRBJ1-5	once	13	CASSSGESQPQHF
TRBV11-3	TRBJ2-2	.	13	CASSLGSFGELFF
TRBV7-6	TRBJ2-5	.	16	CASSLAGLAGGETQYF
TRBV19	TRBJ1-5	.	15	CASRGQFIGNQPQHF
TRBV10-3	TRBJ2-7	.	15	CAISEVGRETYEQYF
TRBV18	TRBJ2-7	.	15	CASSRTGTSTYEQYF
TRBV19	TRBJ1-4	.	12	CASSIAGVGLFF
TRBV2	TRBJ1-2	.	15	CASSEGTGGDYGYTF
TRBV5-1	TRBJ2-3	.	21	CASSYTSAGLAGGRRTDTQYF
TRBV11-2	TRBJ2-7	few	16	CASRPGGLSSSHEQYF
TRBV9	TRBJ2-1	few	14	CASSELDYHNEQFF
TRBV9	TRBJ2-3	.	14	CASSVFFSTDTQYF
TRBV4-3	TRBJ1-1	.	16	CASSRRLVGADTEAFF
TRBV25-1	TRBJ1-5	.	16	CASSGGGGFGNQPQHF
TRBV18	TRBJ1-1	.	12	CASSPLSAEAFF
TRBV30	TRBJ1-5	once	13	CAWSVGSNQPQHF
TRBV13	TRBJ2-2	.	17	CASSSEKRAQGTGELFF
TRBV7-2	TRBJ1-4	.	13	CASSLDRLGELFF
TRBV29-1	TRBJ2-1	.	12	CSVRGPYNEQFF
TRBV11-2	TRBJ2-5	once	15	CASSPLAADLGTQYF